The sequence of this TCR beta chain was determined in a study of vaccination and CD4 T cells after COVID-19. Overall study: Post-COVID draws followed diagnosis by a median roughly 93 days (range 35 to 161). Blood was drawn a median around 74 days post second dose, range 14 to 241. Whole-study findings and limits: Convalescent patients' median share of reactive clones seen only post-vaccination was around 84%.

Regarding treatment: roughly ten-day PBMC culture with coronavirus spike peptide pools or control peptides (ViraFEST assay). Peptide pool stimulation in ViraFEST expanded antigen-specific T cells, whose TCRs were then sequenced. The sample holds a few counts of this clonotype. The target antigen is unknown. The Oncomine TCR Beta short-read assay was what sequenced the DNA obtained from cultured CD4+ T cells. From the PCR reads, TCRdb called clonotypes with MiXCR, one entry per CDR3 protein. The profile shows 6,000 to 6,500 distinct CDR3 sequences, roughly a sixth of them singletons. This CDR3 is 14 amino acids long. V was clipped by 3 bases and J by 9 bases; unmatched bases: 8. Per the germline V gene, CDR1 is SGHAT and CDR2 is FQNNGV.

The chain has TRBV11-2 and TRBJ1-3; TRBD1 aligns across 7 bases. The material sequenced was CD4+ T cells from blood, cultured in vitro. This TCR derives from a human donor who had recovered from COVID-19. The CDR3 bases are TGTGCCAGCAGCTTTCAGACAGGGATTGCCACCATATATTTT. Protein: CASSFQTGIATIYF.